These 29 T cell receptor beta chains were all obtained from the same sample, sequenced in a study of blood T cell repertoires in COVID-19. The data were produced by immunoSEQ multiplex PCR, yet TCRdb's version contains in-frame clones alone and is incomplete. The sample carries some 250,000 clones, about four fifths recorded once. The sequencing sample was made of peripheral blood. The receptor source for this set is a woman aged 80 or over with acute or convalescent COVID-19.

The J gene is TRBJ1-6, the V gene TRBV28, with 8 nucleotides matching TRBD1. Germline-derived CDR1 and CDR2 are MDHEN and SYDVKM. V dropped 5 bases and J dropped 10; count of bases not matched to a gene: 7. There are 14 residues in the CDR3. This CDR3 is CASSPRQGKSPLHF. Written as DNA, the CDR3 is TGTGCCAGCAGTCCCCGACAGGGGAAGTCACCCCTCCACTTT.

V and J are TRBV7-2 and TRBJ1-1, with 8 nucleotides matching TRBD1. CDR3 length: 15 amino acids. From germline, CDR1 is SGHTA and CDR2 FQGNSA. V was clipped by 3 bases and J by 0 bases; unmatched bases: 3. CDR3 loop: CASSFDRGLNTEAFF. The CDR3 DNA follows: TGTGCCAGCAGCTTCGACAGGGGACTGAACACTGAAGCTTTCTTT.

A single count supports this clone. V is TRBV2 and J is TRBJ2-3; D may be TRBD2 (5 bases). The germline V and J ends were trimmed by 4 bases and 6 bases, with 11 bases remaining between them. CDR3 length: 13 amino acids. Germline CDR1 SNHLY, CDR2 FYNNEI. DNA for the CDR3: TGTGCCAGCAGTGGCGGGCCCGGGGATACGCAGTATTTT. Amino acids: CASSGGPGDTQYF.

The V gene is TRBV7-8, the J gene TRBJ1-2; 10 bases line up with TRBD1. The length of the CDR3 is 14 residues. Trimming at V came to 6 bases and at J to 3 bases, leaving 4 bases not matched to a gene. CDR1 is SGHVS and CDR2 is FQNEAQ in the germline V gene. This chain's CDR3 is CASSEGQGYYGYTF. Here the CDR3 DNA reads TGTGCCAGCAGTGAGGGACAGGGGTACTATGGCTACACCTTC.

This clone was detected once. The CDR3 region is CASSGTGTTNEKLFF. CDR3 nucleotide sequence: TGCGCCAGCAGCGGTACAGGTACAACTAATGAAAAACTGTTTTTT. The chain joins TRBV5-1 to TRBJ1-4; possible D gene TRBD1, 5 bases. Trimming cost V 4 bases and J 0 bases, with 10 bases left between them. The CDR3 loop spans 15 amino acids. The germline gives CDR1 SGHRS, CDR2 YFSETQ.

The chain couples TRBV19 to TRBJ1-6; the match to TRBD1 covers 9 bases. CDR3 length equals 13 residues. Germline V gives CDR1 LNHDA, CDR2 SQIVND (reference sequence). V dropped 7 bases and J dropped 10; count of bases not matched to a gene: 5. The CDR3 is CASKEQGASPLHF. Here the CDR3 DNA reads TGTGCCAGTAAGGAACAGGGGGCCTCACCCCTCCACTTT.

This chain links TRBV7-9 with TRBJ2-3, with D perhaps matching TRBD1 (6 bases). Between the trimmed V and J ends, which lost 5 bases and 4 bases, there was a span of 19 bases. The CDR3 sequence is 16 residues long. Germline CDR1 reads SEHNR; CDR2 reads FQNEAQ (reference sequence). As DNA, the CDR3 is TGTGCCAGCAGCGTATGGGCCCGGACAGAGTCAGATACGCAGTATTTT. Residues: CASSVWARTESDTQYF.

The rearrangement joins TRBV2 to TRBJ1-2, with TRBD1 matching 9 bases. Germline CDR1 reads SNHLY; CDR2 reads FYNNEI. CDR3 length: 14 amino acids. V shed 6 bases, J shed 2 bases, and the junction held 4 bases outside the gene matches. Here the CDR3 reads CASRQTGGNYGYTF. CDR3 nucleotide sequence: TGTGCCAGCAGGCAGACAGGGGGAAACTATGGCTACACCTTC.

The chain joins TRBV5-1 to TRBJ2-7; 9 positions match TRBD1. The length of the CDR3 is 15 residues. Trimming at V came to 1 base and at J to 7 bases, leaving 9 bases not matched to a gene. CDR1 and CDR2 from the germline V gene are SGHRS and YFSETQ. DNA for the CDR3: TGCGCCAGCAGCTTGCGTCCGGGACAGGGTACTGAGCAGTACTTC. The encoded protein is CASSLRPGQGTEQYF.

V is TRBV5-4 and J is TRBJ1-5; no clear D. V was shortened by 0 bases and J by 1 base, with 8 bases between the two germline ends. Per germline, CDR1 SGHNT and CDR2 YYREEE (reference sequence). This CDR3 contains 15 residues. In DNA form, the CDR3 reads TGTGCCAGCAGCTTGGGACCTAGGAGCAATCAGCCCCAGCATTTT. Translated: CASSLGPRSNQPQHF.

The chain carries TRBV25-1 and TRBJ1-3; 7 nucleotides align to TRBD1. The J segment lost 0 bases and the V segment lost 2 bases, leaving 4 bases of the junction unmatched. The CDR3 is 16 amino acids. Germline V gene lookup returns CDR1 MGHDK and CDR2 SYGVNS. In DNA form, the CDR3 reads TGTGCCAGCAGTGAAGACAGGGCCTCCTCTGGAAACACCATATATTTT. Protein: CASSEDRASSGNTIYF. The variable domain in full, completed from reference TRBV25-1 and TRBJ1-3, reads EADIYQTPRYLVIGTGKKITLECSQTMGHDKMYWYQQDPGMELHLIHYSYGVNSTEKGDLSSESTVSRIRTEHFPLTLESARPSHTSQYLCASSEDRASSGNTIYFGEGSWLTVV.

V usage is TRBV5-5 and J usage is TRBJ1-4; TRBD1 is a possible D gene (5 bases). The V end was cut by 0 bases, the J end by 6 bases, with 12 bases between. Germline V CDR1 and CDR2: SGHKS, YYEKEE (reference sequence). The CDR3 sequence is 15 residues long. The CDR3 DNA reads as TGTGCCAGCAGCTTGGCCCCAGGGTGGGATGAAAAACTGTTTTTT. This translates into CASSLAPGWDEKLFF.

The J gene is TRBJ2-7, the V gene TRBV5-1, with 8 bases aligning to TRBD1. V lost 2 bases to trimming and J lost 5 bases; unmatched junction nucleotides: 9. The CDR3 runs to 15 residues. CDR1 is SGHRS, CDR2 YFSETQ, per germline. CDR3 DNA: TGCGCCAGCAGCTTCCGGGACAGGCATCTGAACGAGCAGTACTTC. The encoded protein is CASSFRDRHLNEQYF.

This sequence joins TRBV5-1 and TRBJ1-2; D is unclear. The germline V gene encodes CDR1 SGHRS and CDR2 YFSETQ. The CDR3 consists of 14 residues. V was clipped by 4 bases and J by 6 bases, with 16 bases between them. This CDR3 reads CASSRETKRDGYTF. Here the CDR3 DNA reads TGCGCCAGCAGCCGGGAAACTAAAAGGGATGGCTACACCTTC.

The V and J genes are TRBV2 and TRBJ1-5, with 9 bases aligning to TRBD1. Germline-derived CDR1 and CDR2 are SNHLY and FYNNEI. With 5 bases clipped from V and 1 base from J, the junction kept 6 bases outside the gene matches. The CDR3 is made up of 16 amino acids. Written as DNA, the CDR3 is TGTGCCAGCAGTTGGACAGGGGCTGGGAGCAATCAGCCCCAGCATTTT. Translating it yields CASSWTGAGSNQPQHF.

This chain uses TRBV5-4 with TRBJ2-1, with a tentative D call TRBD1 (6 bases). Trimming left V 3 bases short and J 7 bases short, with 20 bases between. This CDR3 has 16 residues. Germline V gives CDR1 SGHNT, CDR2 YYREEE (reference sequence). CDR3 region: CASSYARDNWSNEQFF. The DNA for the CDR3 is TGTGCCAGCAGCTATGCCCGGGACAATTGGTCGAATGAGCAGTTCTTC.

The chain couples TRBV12-3 or TRBV12-4 to TRBJ1-5; D is possibly TRBD1 (6 bases). This CDR3 contains 12 residues. V gave up 6 bases and J gave up 4 bases, with 7 bases separating them. The CDR3 protein is CASSRGNQPQHF. For the CDR3, the DNA is TGTGCCAGCAGCAGGGGAAATCAGCCCCAGCATTTT.

The rearrangement joins TRBV3-1 (or the pseudogene TRBV3-2) to TRBJ2-7; no reliable D call. Trimming removed 1 base from V and 1 base from J, with 8 bases in between. Per germline, CDR1 LGHDT and CDR2 YNNKEL (reference sequence). The CDR3 runs 14 residues. CDR3 sequence: CASSQGVPSYEQYF. The CDR3 nucleotides are TGTGCCAGCAGCCAAGGTGTCCCGTCCTACGAGCAGTACTTC.

The chain uses TRBV11-2 and TRBJ1-4; D is undetermined. Between the trimmed V and J ends, which lost 5 bases and 0 bases, there was a span of 13 bases. The germline V gene has CDR1 SGHAT and CDR2 FQNNGV. This CDR3 has 16 amino acids. The CDR3 protein is CASSTPSSATNEKLFF. Here the CDR3 DNA reads TGTGCCAGCAGCACACCTTCTAGCGCAACTAATGAAAAACTGTTTTTT.

This clone was counted only a few times. The genes are TRBV7-9 and TRBJ2-7; 12 positions match TRBD2. J gave up 3 bases and V 5 bases, and 2 bases lay outside the gene matches. Germline-derived CDR1 and CDR2 are SEHNR and FQNEAQ (reference sequence). This CDR3 contains 14 residues. CDR3 protein: CASSLLAGGYEQYF. The CDR3 DNA reads as TGTGCCAGCAGCCTACTAGCGGGGGGCTACGAGCAGTACTTC.

This rearrangement joins TRBV5-1 to TRBJ1-2; D unresolved. This CDR3 region has 14 residues. In germline, CDR1 is SGHRS, CDR2 YFSETQ. V gave up 1 base and J gave up 8 bases, with 15 bases separating them. Written as DNA, the CDR3 is TGCGCCAGCAGCTTGTCGCGCCCCGGCGGCGGCTACACCTTC. It translates to CASSLSRPGGGYTF.

The chain's CDR3 is CASSRRDRVSEQYF. The CDR3 nucleotides are TGTGCCAGCAGCCGTCGGGACAGGGTGTCCGAGCAGTACTTC. The chain is built from TRBV5-6 and TRBJ2-7; 9 bases are shared with TRBD1. Germline V gene data show CDR1 as SGHDT and CDR2 as YYEEEE. The J segment lost 6 bases and the V segment lost 4 bases, leaving 8 bases of the junction unmatched. This CDR3 region has 14 residues.

The chain is built from TRBV18 and TRBJ2-5; 10 bases line up with TRBD1. The germline V gene encodes CDR1 KGHSH and CDR2 LQKENI. V shed 4 bases, J shed 5 bases, and the junction held 7 bases outside the gene matches. This CDR3 has 15 residues. CDR3: CASSRRDRGYETQYF. CDR3 bases: TGTGCCAGCTCACGACGGGACAGGGGTTACGAGACCCAGTACTTC. Complete variable domain (other parts from reference TRBV18 and TRBJ2-5): NAGVMQNPRHLVRRRGQEARLRCSPMKGHSHVYWYRQLPEEGLKFMVYLQKENIIDESGMPKERFSAEFPKEGPSILRIQQVVRGDSAAYFCASSRRDRGYETQYFGPGTRLLVL.

The genes are TRBV5-4 and TRBJ2-1, with 10 bases identical to TRBD1. CDR1 and CDR2 (germline): SGHNT, YYREEE (reference sequence). This CDR3 contains 16 residues. Trimming took 0 bases from V and 10 from J; bases not matched to a gene: 10. CDR3 amino acids: CASSLDPGQGLLEQFF. CDR3 nucleotide sequence: TGTGCCAGCAGCTTGGATCCGGGACAGGGGCTTCTAGAGCAGTTCTTC.

The chain combines TRBV21-1 with TRBJ2-5; the table's D call, TRBD2, has no DNA check behind it. TRBV21-1 is a pseudogene. CDR3 length: 15 residues. Here the CDR3 reads CASTELGRLQETQYF. CDR3 coding DNA: TGTGCCAGCACCGAACTGGGGAGATTACAAGAGACCCAGTACTTC.

This clone has only one observation. The chain joins TRBV11-2 to TRBJ2-7; TRBD2 matches at 8 bases. CDR1 and CDR2 from the germline V gene are SGHAT and FQNNGV. J lost 4 bases, V lost 5 bases, and 10 bases had no gene match. The CDR3 loop spans 15 amino acids. The CDR3 DNA reads TGTGCCAGCAGCAACGGAAACGGGGGGGGATACGAGCAGTACTTC. It is translated as CASSNGNGGGYEQYF.

The chain employs TRBV27 and TRBJ1-2, with D maybe TRBD1 (6 bases). This CDR3 contains 15 residues. V shed 2 bases and J shed 2 bases, with 12 bases lying between them. Germline CDR1 and CDR2: MNHEY and SMNVEV (reference sequence). CDR3 nucleotides: TGTGCCAGCAGTTTACAGGGGACGGGGAACTATGGCTACACCTTC. Translating gives CASSLQGTGNYGYTF.

The rearrangement uses TRBV24-1 and TRBJ2-1; D might be TRBD1 (6 bases). Germline CDR1 KGHDR, CDR2 SFDVKD. The CDR3 consists of 16 residues. Trimming took 2 bases from V and 0 from J, leaving 10 bases between them. CDR3 in amino acids: CATSDSDSASYNEQFF. For the CDR3, the DNA is TGTGCCACCAGTGATTCGGACAGCGCCTCCTACAATGAGCAGTTCTTC.

This chain connects TRBV7-9 to TRBJ2-7; weak D call: TRBD2 (5 bases). The V and J ends lost 4 bases and 2 bases respectively, with 9 bases between them. The germline CDR1 and CDR2 sequences are SEHNR and FQNEAQ (reference sequence). The CDR3 has 13 residues. CDR3 coding DNA: TGTGCCAGCAGCTCAGGAGGAGCCTACGAGCAGTACTTC. Translated: CASSSGGAYEQYF.